The rows below give T cell receptor beta chains drawn from one sample of a study of T cell changes during pregnancy in multiple sclerosis. Method: immunoSEQ multiplex PCR; TCRdb's copy keeps in-frame clones and lacks some. The sample holds around 77,000 clones; 75% to 95% are singletons and the top ten take less than 0.85%. The sample consisted of peripheral blood, taken in the third trimester of pregnancy. The receptor set was obtained from a female donor in good health, enrolled as a control in a pregnancy study. Each CDR3 is given with its conserved first and last residue. A D gene is named only where the DNA matches it firmly.

>TRBV7-9|TRBJ1-5|.
TGTGCCAGCAGCTTATCAGGTGATCAGCCCCAGCATTTT
CASSLSGDQPQHF
>TRBV2|TRBJ2-7|.
TGTGCCAGCAGTGAAGCGCGGCCTCGGCAGTACTTC
CASSEARPRQYF
>TRBV28|TRBJ2-1|TRBD1
TGTGCCAGCAGTAGGACAGGGTTGAATGAGCAGTTCTTC
CASSRTGLNEQFF
>TRBV5-6|TRBJ2-3|TRBD2
TGTGCCAGCAGCTTGGCCCTAGCGGGAGGCGCAGATACGCAGTATTTT
CASSLALAGGADTQYF
>TRBV15|TRBJ2-7|.
TGTGCCACCAGCCCCGAGGTGACAGCGTCCTACGAGCAGTACTTC
CATSPEVTASYEQYF
>TRBV7-9|TRBJ2-2|.
TGTGCCAGCAGCTTTCTTCCCCGGGCAGGGCAGAACACCGGGGAGCTGTTTTTT
CASSFLPRAGQNTGELFF
>TRBV27|TRBJ2-7|.
TGTGCCACTACGACGGGCTACGAGCAGTACTTC
CATTTGYEQYF
>TRBV5-6|TRBJ1-2|TRBD1
TGTGCCAGCAGCGGTTGGACAGGGGAAGTCAATGGCTACACCTTC
CASSGWTGEVNGYTF
>TRBV7-2|TRBJ1-3|TRBD1
TGTGCCAGCAGCTTGGGGGGACAGGGGAGAGGAAACACCATATATTTT
CASSLGGQGRGNTIYF
>TRBV27|TRBJ2-1|TRBD2
TGTGCCAGCAATCGCGGGAGGGCCTCCTACAATGAGCAGTTCTTC
CASNRGRASYNEQFF
>TRBV15|TRBJ1-1|.
TGTGCCACCAGCAGGGTTGAGCCGGGCGGGGTGTGGAACACTGAAGCTTTCTTT
CATSRVEPGGVWNTEAFF
>TRBV2|TRBJ2-7|.
TGTGCCAGCTCGAGAGAGGGTCGATTCTACGAGCAGTACTTC
CASSREGRFYEQYF
>TRBV19|TRBJ1-5|.
TGTGCCAGTACAGGGTCGAGCAATCAGCCCCAGCATTTT
CASTGSSNQPQHF
>TRBV2|TRBJ1-2|.
TGTGCCAGCACCCCGACCGGGACTTCGTTCGTCCTATTTGGCACCAAATGGAGCTTC
CASTPTGTSFVLFGTKWSF
>TRBV27|TRBJ2-1|TRBD2
TGTGCCAGCAGTTTAACTAGCGGTCCCTACAATGAGCAGTTCTTC
CASSLTSGPYNEQFF
>TRBV11-3|TRBJ2-6|TRBD1
TGTGCCAGCAGTCCTGGGGACAGGGTAGTCTCTGGGGCCAACGTCCTGACTTTC
CASSPGDRVVSGANVLTF
>TRBV29-1|TRBJ2-6|.
TGCAGCGCATATCCAGGGGCTGGGGCCAACGTCCTGACTTTC
CSAYPGAGANVLTF